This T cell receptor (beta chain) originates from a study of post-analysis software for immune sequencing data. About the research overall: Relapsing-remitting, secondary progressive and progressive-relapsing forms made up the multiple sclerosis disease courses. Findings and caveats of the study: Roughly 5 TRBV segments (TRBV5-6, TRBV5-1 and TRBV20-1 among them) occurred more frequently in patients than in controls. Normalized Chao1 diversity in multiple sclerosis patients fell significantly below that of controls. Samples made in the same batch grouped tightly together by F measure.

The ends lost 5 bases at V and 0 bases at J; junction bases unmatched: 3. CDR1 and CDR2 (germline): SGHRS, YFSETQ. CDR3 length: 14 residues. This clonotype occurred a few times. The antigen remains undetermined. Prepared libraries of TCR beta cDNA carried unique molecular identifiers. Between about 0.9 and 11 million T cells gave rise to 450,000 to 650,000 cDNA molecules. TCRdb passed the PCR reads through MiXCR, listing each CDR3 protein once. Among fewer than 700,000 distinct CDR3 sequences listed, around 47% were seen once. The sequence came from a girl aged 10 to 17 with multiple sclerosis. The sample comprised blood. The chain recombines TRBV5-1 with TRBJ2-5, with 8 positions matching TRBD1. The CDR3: CASRAGGYQETQYF. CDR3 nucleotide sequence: TGCGCCAGCAGGGCAGGGGGCTACCAAGAGACCCAGTACTTC.